This entry is about one T cell receptor beta chain. The antigen is unknown. The data belong to a study of cytomegalovirus exposure and HLA in healthy donors. Donors were nominally healthy when sampled, though unrecorded immune exposures were likely. Points from the study as a whole: A later analysis reportedly found fewer N-insertions in an Asian-associated ancestry cluster than the roughly 670-donor mean. Generally TCR sequences proved uncommon, though certain public TCRs appeared in numerous donors. Some TCR beta chains (roughly 160 of them) were listed as cytomegalovirus-associated.

The PCR had 60 Vbeta and 13 Jbeta primers. Measured with immunoSEQ multiplex PCR; TCRdb has only the in-frame clones, and not every one. The table includes 150,000 to 200,000 clones, over 65% detected once. Germline CDR1 SQVTM, CDR2 ANQGSEA. V was shortened by 6 bases and J by 3 bases, with 11 bases between the two germline ends. The CDR3 spans 12 residues. The chain recombines TRBV29-1 with TRBJ1-1; D is ambiguous. What was sequenced was PBMCs. The origin of this receptor is a man between 18 and 29 years old in good health and CMV-seropositive. The CDR3 loop is CSVPTLDTEAFF. The CDR3 region has the DNA TGCAGCGTCCCGACACTGGACACTGAAGCTTTCTTT.